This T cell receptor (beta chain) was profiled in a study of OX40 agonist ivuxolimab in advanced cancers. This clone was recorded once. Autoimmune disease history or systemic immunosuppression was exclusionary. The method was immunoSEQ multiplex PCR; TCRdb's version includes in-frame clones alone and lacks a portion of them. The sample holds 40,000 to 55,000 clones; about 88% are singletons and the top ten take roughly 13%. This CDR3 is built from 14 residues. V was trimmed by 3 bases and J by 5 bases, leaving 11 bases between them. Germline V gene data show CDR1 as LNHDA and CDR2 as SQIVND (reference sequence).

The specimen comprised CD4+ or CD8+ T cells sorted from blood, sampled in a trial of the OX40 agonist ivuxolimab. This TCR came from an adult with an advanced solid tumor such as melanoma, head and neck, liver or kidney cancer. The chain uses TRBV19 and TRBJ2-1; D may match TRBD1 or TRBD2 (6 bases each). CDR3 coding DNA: TGTGCCAGTAGTATCAGGGGCGGGAACAATGAGCAGTTCTTC. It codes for CASSIRGGNNEQFF.